The text below deals with one T cell receptor beta chain. The sample comes from a study of control samples from healthy donors and cancer patients. Profiled with immunoSEQ multiplex PCR; TCRdb holds only in-frame clones, not every one. The profile shows about 180,000 clones, approximately 92% of them singletons. The CDR3 spans 14 residues. CDR1 is SEHNR and CDR2 is FQNEAQ in the germline V gene (reference sequence). V was clipped by 5 bases and J by 8 bases, with 16 bases between them. The chain combines TRBV7-9 with TRBJ2-1; D perhaps matches TRBD1 (6 bases). This TCR derives from a young man in good health. The specimen sequenced was blood. As DNA, the CDR3 is TGTGCCAGCAGCCCCTCCGGGACAATCCATGAGCAGTTCTTC. Translation gives CASSPSGTIHEQFF.